What follows are 32 T cell receptor beta chains derived from one specimen sequenced in a study of CD8 T cells in ankylosing spondylitis. TCRdb called the 5' RACE reads again in MiXCR, with one record for every CDR3 protein. This sample has 200,000 to 250,000 distinct CDR3 sequences, with roughly a tenth found just once. The sequenced material came from blood, either unsorted or a sorted T cell fraction (not recorded which). The origin of the receptors is a male donor with ankylosing spondylitis or in good health (not recorded which).

This clonotype was observed at least ten times. The rearrangement links TRBV14 to TRBJ2-7; no clear D. V lost 1 base and J lost 5, with 9 bases in between. The CDR3 extends over 13 amino acids. Germline lookup yields CDR1 SGHDN and CDR2 FVKESK. The chain's CDR3 is CASSQVKGNEQYF. As DNA, the CDR3 is TGTGCCAGCAGCCAAGTGAAAGGTAACGAGCAGTACTTC.

Many counts were recorded for this clonotype. The J gene is TRBJ1-4, the V gene TRBV12-3 or TRBV12-4, with 9 bases that match TRBD1. The CDR3 extends over 17 amino acids. V lost 8 bases and J lost 0; bases outside the gene matches: 10. The CDR3 nucleotides read TGTGCCAGCCGAAAGGGACAGGGTGAGGCAACTAATGAAAAACTGTTTTTT. Translated: CASRKGQGEATNEKLFF.

The chain employs TRBV20-1 and TRBJ2-3, with D possibly being TRBD2 (6 bases). Trimming left V 3 bases short and J 2 bases short, with 12 bases between. In germline, CDR1 is DFQATT, CDR2 SNEGSKA (reference sequence). This CDR3 comprises 14 residues. The CDR3 loop is CSARPRDFTDTQYF. Here the CDR3 DNA reads TGCAGTGCTAGGCCTAGGGACTTCACAGATACGCAGTATTTT.

This clonotype was detected ten times or more. In nucleotides, the CDR3 is TGCAGTGCTCCGGTAACCTCAACTAATGAAAAACTGTTTTTT. Translation: CSAPVTSTNEKLFF. V is TRBV20-1 and J is TRBJ1-4, with no clear D. V was shortened by 5 bases and J by 0 bases, with 10 bases between the two germline ends. The CDR3 length is 14 residues. Germline-derived CDR1 and CDR2 are DFQATT and SNEGSKA (reference sequence).

This clonotype was counted many times. The chain recombines TRBV18 with TRBJ2-1, with D perhaps TRBD1 (5 bases). This CDR3 comprises 14 residues. V shed 1 base and J shed 8 bases, with 12 bases lying between them. Germline CDR1 reads KGHSH; CDR2 reads LQKENI. DNA of the CDR3: TGTGCCAGCTCACCACGCCAGGGTGGAGATGAGCAGTTCTTC. This translates into CASSPRQGGDEQFF.

This clonotype has at least ten counts. The J gene is TRBJ2-2, the V gene TRBV6-5; D gene uncertain. Germline CDR1 is MNHEY and CDR2 is SVGAGI. The V and J ends lost 9 bases and 6 bases respectively, with 5 bases between them. This CDR3 region has 10 residues. The CDR3 protein is CASYPGELFF. The CDR3 coding sequence is TGTGCCAGTTATCCCGGGGAGCTGTTTTTT.

This clonotype has a count of ten or more. The chain combines TRBV20-1 with TRBJ2-2, with 8 positions matching TRBD1. V lost 0 bases to trimming and J lost 4 bases; unmatched junction nucleotides: 16. CDR1 and CDR2 (germline): DFQATT, SNEGSKA (reference sequence). This CDR3 has 19 residues. CDR3 loop: CSARDDWTQGARGTGELFF. CDR3 DNA: TGCAGTGCTAGAGATGATTGGACGCAGGGGGCGCGGGGCACCGGGGAGCTGTTTTTT.

This clonotype was recorded only once. The chain couples TRBV30 to TRBJ1-1, with D unresolved. CDR1 and CDR2 from the germline V gene are GTSNPN and SVGIG (reference sequence). V dropped 3 bases and J dropped 4 bases, with 15 bases sitting between them. The CDR3 sequence is 14 residues long. The DNA of the CDR3 is TGTGCCTGGAGCCTCTTTGTAGGGAGCACTGAAGCTTTCTTT. Its translation is CAWSLFVGSTEAFF.

This clonotype was seen more than once but under ten times. The CDR3 spells CASSLPGVRTGELFF. The CDR3 bases are TGTGCCAGCAGCTTGCCAGGGGTTCGGACCGGGGAGCTGTTTTTT. This chain uses TRBV5-6 with TRBJ2-2; D is perhaps TRBD1 (6 bases). Per the germline V gene, CDR1 is SGHDT and CDR2 is YYEEEE. Trimming left V 1 base short and J 5 bases short, with 12 bases between. This CDR3 is built from 15 residues.

This clonotype was picked up many times. The chain couples TRBV20-1 to TRBJ2-5; D remains ambiguous. CDR3 length: 13 amino acids. Germline V gene lookup returns CDR1 DFQATT and CDR2 SNEGSKA (reference sequence). V was pared by 2 bases and J by 1 base, with 8 bases between. This CDR3 reads CSARSYLQETQYF. The CDR3 DNA is TGCAGTGCTAGAAGTTACCTCCAAGAGACCCAGTACTTC.

This clonotype was detected many times. This chain links TRBV12-3 or TRBV12-4 with TRBJ1-6; D call uncertain. The CDR3 totals 16 residues. V lost 7 bases and J 10 bases, leaving 23 bases between the germline ends. This chain's CDR3 is CASKFETGPGGSPLHF. CDR3 DNA: TGTGCCAGCAAATTTGAAACCGGACCCGGCGGATCACCCCTCCACTTT.

The chain combines TRBV25-1 with TRBJ1-3, with TRBD1 matching 9 bases. The V segment lost 11 bases and the J segment 4 bases; nucleotides outside the gene matches: 6. Germline values: CDR1 MGHDK, CDR2 SYGVNS. This CDR3 is built from 13 residues. The CDR3 coding sequence is TGTGCCGCCGGGACAGGGTACGGAAACACCATATATTTT. It yields the protein CAAGTGYGNTIYF.

The V call is TRBV21-1, the J call TRBJ1-5. TRBV21-1 is a pseudogene segment. CDR3 length equals 14 residues. The CDR3 coding sequence is TGTGCCAGCAGCAAAGCGCGGGCTAATCAGCCCCAGCATTTT. It specifies CASSKARANQPQHF.

The sample holds a few counts of this clonotype. The J gene is TRBJ2-3, the V gene TRBV29-1; D may be TRBD1 or TRBD2 (5 bases each). This CDR3 is built from 12 residues. V lost 8 bases to trimming and J lost 4 bases, with 13 bases between them. CDR1 is SQVTM, CDR2 ANQGSEA, per germline. DNA of the CDR3: TGCAGCTCCGATGGGGGAGCAGATACGCAGTATTTT. This translates into CSSDGGADTQYF.

This clonotype was found a few times. The rearrangement links TRBV12-3 or TRBV12-4 to TRBJ2-5, with TRBD1 identical over 10 bases. This CDR3 contains 18 residues. V lost 2 bases and J lost 4; bases outside the gene matches: 13. Written as DNA, the CDR3 is TGTGCCAGCAGTTTATGGGGATCGGGACAGGGGATTTCAGAGACCCAGTACTTC. It translates to CASSLWGSGQGISETQYF.

Many counts were recorded for this clonotype. The V and J genes are TRBV11-2 and TRBJ2-7; maybe TRBD1 (6 bases). The CDR3 is made up of 14 amino acids. Germline V gives CDR1 SGHAT, CDR2 FQNNGV. Trimming took 0 bases from V and 3 from J, leaving 9 bases between them. CDR3 sequence (DNA): TGTGCCAGCAGCTTAGAACCGGACAGCTACGAGCAGTACTTC. Its translation is CASSLEPDSYEQYF.

About this clonotype itself: A read error is possible here, since a much larger clone lies one base away. This chain uses TRBV9 with TRBJ2-2; D not resolved. From germline, CDR1 is SGDLS and CDR2 YYNGEE. The CDR3 is 14 amino acids. CDR3 loop: CASSVDSNTVELFF. The CDR3 DNA is TGTGCCAGCAGCGTAGATTCGAACACCGTGGAGCTGTTTTTT.

The sample holds many counts of this clonotype. The J gene is TRBJ2-7, the V gene TRBV28, with D maybe TRBD2 (6 bases). This CDR3 contains 15 residues. V was trimmed by 6 bases and J by 3 bases, leaving 18 bases between them. CDR1 and CDR2 (germline): MDHEN, SYDVKM. The CDR3 region is CASSSSGVENYEQYF. DNA for the CDR3: TGTGCCAGCAGCTCCTCGGGAGTCGAAAACTACGAGCAGTACTTC.

V and J are TRBV20-1 and TRBJ2-7, with 9 bases aligning to TRBD1. The CDR3 runs to 14 residues. The germline gives CDR1 DFQATT, CDR2 SNEGSKA (reference sequence). The V segment lost 5 bases and the J segment 7 bases; nucleotides outside the gene matches: 12. The CDR3 coding sequence is TGCAGTGCTGCACCCGGGACAGGGTTGAGGGAGCAGTACTTC. This codes for CSAAPGTGLREQYF.

This clonotype came up many times. The V gene is TRBV20-1, the J gene TRBJ1-1; 12 bases fit TRBD1. Germline lookup yields CDR1 DFQATT and CDR2 SNEGSKA (reference sequence). The CDR3 sequence is 15 residues long. The CDR3 spells CRSTGTGGLNTEAFF. For the CDR3, the DNA is TGCAGAAGTACCGGGACAGGGGGCCTGAACACTGAAGCTTTCTTT.

This clonotype was seen repeatedly, ten times or more. The chain joins TRBV7-6 to TRBJ1-5, with unresolved D. The V gene lost 1 base and the J gene lost 1 base, with 11 bases spanning the gap. The CDR3 is 16 residues long. CDR1 and CDR2 (germline): SGHVS, FNYEAQ. The CDR3 coding sequence is TGTGCCAGCAGCTTAGAATCAGGCCCAAGCAATCAGCCCCAGCATTTT. Its protein product is CASSLESGPSNQPQHF.

This clonotype was picked up many times. The rearrangement joins TRBV28 to TRBJ2-7; the match to TRBD2 covers 12 bases. Germline CDR1 reads MDHEN; CDR2 reads SYDVKM. The junction had 4 bases not matched to a gene; V was cut back by 4 bases and J by 3 bases. This CDR3 comprises 15 residues. The CDR3 nucleotides read TGTGCCAGCAGTTCCCTAGCGGGGGGGAGCTACGAGCAGTACTTC. Its protein product is CASSSLAGGSYEQYF.

This clonotype was recorded many times. The chain couples TRBV6-1 to TRBJ2-1, with D perhaps TRBD2 (7 bases). Germline V gene sequence: CDR1 MNHNS, CDR2 SASEGT. The CDR3 runs 14 residues. V gave up 5 bases and J gave up 8 bases, with 16 bases separating them. CDR3 amino acids: CASSRGAGLYEQFF. The CDR3 DNA reads TGTGCCAGCAGTCGGGGGGCCGGTCTCTATGAGCAGTTCTTC.

This clonotype has at least ten counts. CDR3 sequence reads: CASSNHLGANEKLFF. The CDR3 region has the DNA TGTGCCAGCAGTAACCACCTTGGAGCTAATGAAAAACTGTTTTTT. The genes are TRBV12-3 or TRBV12-4 and TRBJ1-4; no reliable D call. This CDR3 is built from 15 residues. V was cut by 5 bases and J by 3 bases, with 13 bases left in between.

This clonotype was detected once. This chain connects TRBV5-1 to TRBJ1-3; tentatively, D is TRBD1 (6 bases). Trimming pared 4 bases from V and 1 base from J, leaving 15 bases between. Germline V lookup: CDR1 SGHRS, CDR2 YFSETQ. This CDR3 spans 16 amino acids. In DNA, the CDR3 is TGCGCCAGCAGCACTACCCCGACAGGATCTGGAAACACCATATATTTT. This gives the protein CASSTTPTGSGNTIYF.

This clonotype was detected many times. This chain connects TRBV6-2 or TRBV6-3 to TRBJ1-5, with a tentative D call TRBD1 (5 bases). Germline values: CDR1 MNHEY, CDR2 SVGEGT. The CDR3 covers 13 residues. Trimming took off 9 bases at V and 5 bases at J, with 14 bases between the two ends. CDR3 region: CASRWWGDQPQHF. The CDR3 bases are TGTGCCAGTCGATGGTGGGGGGATCAGCCCCAGCATTTT.

This clonotype was picked up many times. V usage is TRBV5-1 and J usage is TRBJ2-1, with 15 bases identical to TRBD2. Germline assignment: CDR1 SGHRS and CDR2 YFSETQ. The CDR3 is made up of 19 amino acids. V gave up 0 bases and J gave up 8 bases; unmatched junction bases: 12. The CDR3 reads CASSLETGTSGGRVDEQFF. The CDR3 DNA sequence: TGCGCCAGCAGCTTGGAAACTGGGACTAGCGGGGGGCGAGTTGATGAGCAGTTCTTC.

There are a few counts of this clonotype. V is TRBV7-9 and J is TRBJ1-2; TRBD1 matches 7 bases. CDR3 length: 15 amino acids. V was pared by 5 bases and J by 0 bases, with 6 bases of the junction left unmatched. CDR1 SEHNR and CDR2 FQNEAQ come from the germline V gene (reference sequence). The CDR3 protein is CASSPGTASNYGYTF. For the CDR3, the DNA is TGTGCCAGCAGCCCAGGGACAGCCTCTAACTATGGCTACACCTTC.

This clonotype was found many times. This chain connects TRBV12-3 or TRBV12-4 to TRBJ1-2; TRBD1 matches at 7 bases. CDR3 length: 15 amino acids. J was trimmed by 7 bases and V by 5 bases; bases with no gene match: 13. The CDR3 loop is CASSLEGQRAAGYTF. The CDR3, as DNA: TGTGCCAGCAGTCTGGAGGGACAGCGGGCGGCTGGCTACACCTTC.

The DNA for the CDR3 is TGTGCCAGCACCTTTCGCCCTACAGGGACTGGGGCCAACGTCCTGACTTTC. As protein: CASTFRPTGTGANVLTF. J is TRBJ2-6 and V is TRBV2, with D tentatively TRBD1 (6 bases). Trimming took 7 bases from V and 2 from J, leaving 18 bases between them. In germline, CDR1 is SNHLY, CDR2 FYNNEI. The CDR3 sequence is 17 residues long.

The table lists this clonotype with a few counts. The chain couples TRBV12-3 or TRBV12-4 to TRBJ1-6; weak D call: TRBD1 (5 bases). The V end was cut by 3 bases, the J end by 5 bases, with 14 bases between. The CDR3 runs to 16 residues. The CDR3 DNA follows: TGTGCCAGCAGTTTGGGGGGTGGTGGGAATAATTCACCCCTCCACTTT. Translating gives CASSLGGGGNNSPLHF.

This clonotype was seen ten or more times. The chain is built from TRBV20-1 and TRBJ1-4; tentatively, D is TRBD1 (6 bases). The CDR3 is 13 residues long. V lost 6 bases, J lost 5 bases, and 13 bases lay in between. Germline CDR1 DFQATT, CDR2 SNEGSKA (reference sequence). CDR3 in amino acids: CSAESRGNEKLFF. As DNA, the CDR3 is TGCAGTGCCGAATCCAGGGGAAATGAAAAACTGTTTTTT.